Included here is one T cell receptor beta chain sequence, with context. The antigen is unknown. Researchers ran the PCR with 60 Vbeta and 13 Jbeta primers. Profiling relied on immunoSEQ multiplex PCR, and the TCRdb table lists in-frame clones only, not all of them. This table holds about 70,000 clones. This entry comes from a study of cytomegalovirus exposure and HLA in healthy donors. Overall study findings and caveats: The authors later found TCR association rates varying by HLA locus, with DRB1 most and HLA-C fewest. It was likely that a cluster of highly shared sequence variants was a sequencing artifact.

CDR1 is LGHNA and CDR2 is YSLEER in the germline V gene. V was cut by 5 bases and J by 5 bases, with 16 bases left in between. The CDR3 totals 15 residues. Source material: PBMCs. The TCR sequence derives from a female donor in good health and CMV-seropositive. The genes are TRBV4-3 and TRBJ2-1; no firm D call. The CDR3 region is CASSAQSSSDNEQFF. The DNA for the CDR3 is TGCGCCAGCAGCGCCCAAAGCTCAAGCGACAATGAGCAGTTCTTC.